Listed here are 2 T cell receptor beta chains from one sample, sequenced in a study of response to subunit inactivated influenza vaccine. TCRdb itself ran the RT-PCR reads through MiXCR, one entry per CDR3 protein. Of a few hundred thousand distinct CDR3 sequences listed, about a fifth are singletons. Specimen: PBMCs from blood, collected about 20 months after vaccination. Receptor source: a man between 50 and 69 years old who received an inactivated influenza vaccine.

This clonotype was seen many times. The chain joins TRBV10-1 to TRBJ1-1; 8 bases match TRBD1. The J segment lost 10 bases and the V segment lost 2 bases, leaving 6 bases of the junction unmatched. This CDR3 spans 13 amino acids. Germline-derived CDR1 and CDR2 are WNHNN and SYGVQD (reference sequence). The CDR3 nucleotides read TGCGCCAGCAGTGAGGGACAGGGTATCGGAGCTTTCTTT. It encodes CASSEGQGIGAFF.

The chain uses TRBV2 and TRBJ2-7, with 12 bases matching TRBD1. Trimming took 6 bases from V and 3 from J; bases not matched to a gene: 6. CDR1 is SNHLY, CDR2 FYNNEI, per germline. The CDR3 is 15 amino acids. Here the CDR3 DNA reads TGTGCCAGCAGGGGGACAGGGGGCTCGTTCTACGAGCAGTACTTC. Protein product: CASRGTGGSFYEQYF.